These 3 T cell receptor beta chains came from one sample sequenced in a study of T cell repertoires in cytomegalovirus infection. TCRdb reanalysed the reads using MiXCR and keeps one entry per CDR3 protein. The sample holds hundreds of thousands of distinct CDR3 sequences, around 24% seen once. The sequencing sample was made of CD8+ T cells from PBMCs. All receptors derive from a human donor in good health (CMV status not recorded). Some clones in this sample may be carry-over from other donors' samples.

This clonotype has a handful of counts. The chain recombines TRBV7-9 with TRBJ2-2; TRBD2 is a possible D gene (5 bases). Between the trimmed V and J ends, which lost 4 bases and 3 bases, there was a span of 15 bases. Germline CDR1 SEHNR, CDR2 FQNEAQ (reference sequence). The CDR3 runs to 16 residues. The CDR3: CASSSSYSADTGELFF. CDR3 coding DNA: TGTGCCAGCAGCTCCTCCTATAGCGCTGACACCGGGGAGCTGTTTTTT.

Comments on this clonotype: Being one base from a much bigger clone, this may be a read error. J is TRBJ2-5 and V is TRBV7-2, with TRBD2 matching 14 bases. Trimming removed 5 bases from V and 3 bases from J; junction bases left unmatched: 8. The CDR3 consists of 17 residues. CDR1 and CDR2 from the germline V gene are SGHTA and FQGNSA. The CDR3 protein is CASSPRTSGGTEETQYF. CDR3 in DNA: TGTGCCAGCAGCCCAAGGACTAGCGGGGGGACCGAAGAGACCCAGTACTTC.

This clonotype has just one count. This may stem from a read error, because a much larger clone lies one nucleotide away. The gene calls are TRBV7-9 and TRBJ2-3, with 8 bases matching TRBD2. Germline values: CDR1 SEHNR, CDR2 FQNEAQ (reference sequence). J was trimmed by 6 bases and V by 3 bases; bases with no gene match: 5. CDR3 size: 14 residues. The CDR3 region is CASSLTSDGDTQYF. CDR3 nucleotides: TGTGCCAGCAGCTTGACTAGCGATGGGGATACGCAGTATTTT.